The source of this T cell receptor beta chain is a study of technical replicates of blood from a few donors. Sequencing used immunoSEQ multiplex PCR; TCRdb keeps in-frame clones, though not all of them. The sample includes about 80,000 clones, 85% to 95% seen only once; the top ten take 0.35% to 0.5%. Worth noting for this clone: Other DNA variants within this sample encode the same CDR3.

The origin of this receptor is a human donor in good health. The sample consisted of T cells isolated from PBMCs.

The CDR3 region is CASRLLAGGTDTQYF. For the CDR3, the DNA is TGTGCCAGCAGACTACTAGCGGGTGGTACAGATACGCAGTATTTT. V and J are TRBV2 and TRBJ2-3; 9 nucleotides align to TRBD2. CDR3 length: 15 residues. CDR1 and CDR2 (germline): SNHLY, FYNNEI. Unmatched junction bases numbered 7, after V lost 6 bases and J lost 3 bases.